Listed here are 9 T cell receptor beta chains from one sample, sequenced in a study of early T cells in non-severe SARS-CoV-2 infection. In TCRdb, the 5' RACE reads were re-called with MiXCR into one record per CDR3 protein. The data contain approximately 76,000 distinct CDR3 sequences, around 10% of them singletons. Material: whole blood. Receptors originate from an adult who was a healthcare worker with PCR-confirmed SARS-CoV-2 infection or an uninfected control (not recorded which).

The rearrangement uses TRBV7-9 and TRBJ1-1, with D possibly matching TRBD1 (6 bases). Looked up from germline, CDR1 is SEHNR and CDR2 is FQNEAQ (reference sequence). V dropped 5 bases and J dropped 1 base, with 11 bases sitting between them. The CDR3 is 14 residues long. The CDR3 DNA is TGTGCCAGCAGCAAACAGGGCCGGAACACTGAAGCTTTCTTT. Translated, it gives CASSKQGRNTEAFF.

In its sample, this clonotype was seen many times. This sequence joins TRBV29-1 and TRBJ2-5; 10 positions agree with TRBD2. This CDR3 contains 16 residues. The germline V gene encodes CDR1 SQVTM and CDR2 ANQGSEA. V was pared by 7 bases and J by 1 base, with 12 bases of the junction left unmatched. The CDR3 reads CSAAPPGLAAQETQYF. The CDR3 DNA reads as TGCAGCGCCGCTCCCCCCGGACTAGCGGCCCAAGAGACCCAGTACTTC.

The V call is TRBV29-1, the J call TRBJ1-1; D not resolved. The V and J ends lost 7 bases and 4 bases respectively, with 16 bases between them. Germline values: CDR1 SQVTM, CDR2 ANQGSEA. The CDR3 is 13 amino acids. CDR3: CSAPPGPGTEAFF. As DNA, the CDR3 is TGCAGCGCTCCCCCCGGACCGGGCACTGAAGCTTTCTTT.

Here the CDR3 DNA reads TGTGCCAGCAGCTTAGCGGTTTTTAGCTCCTACGAGCAGTACTTC. Protein sequence: CASSLAVFSSYEQYF. This chain links TRBV7-9 with TRBJ2-7; D unresolved. The CDR3 loop spans 15 amino acids. Germline-derived CDR1 and CDR2 are SEHNR and FQNEAQ (reference sequence). Trimming shortened V by 0 bases and J by 0 bases, and 9 bases separated the two germline ends.

This clonotype has at least ten counts. The chain carries TRBV10-1 and TRBJ2-3, with 8 bases identical to TRBD2. Trimming removed 5 bases from V and 6 bases from J; junction bases left unmatched: 7. Germline lookup yields CDR1 WNHNN and CDR2 SYGVQD (reference sequence). The CDR3 has 14 amino acids. The CDR3: CASSLAGFKDTQYF. CDR3 DNA sequence: TGCGCCAGCAGTTTAGCGGGGTTCAAGGATACGCAGTATTTT.

This clonotype has ten or more counts. The chain employs TRBV18 and TRBJ2-7; D might be TRBD1 or TRBD2, each matching 5 bases. Germline-derived CDR1 and CDR2 are KGHSH and LQKENI. With 3 bases removed from V and 2 bases from J, the gap between germline ends came to 11 bases. The CDR3 contains 14 residues. This chain's CDR3 is CASSPGTGAYEQYF. CDR3 nucleotide sequence: TGTGCCAGCTCACCCGGGACGGGTGCCTACGAGCAGTACTTC.

This clonotype showed up many times. The genes are TRBV5-6 and TRBJ2-5; no clear D gene. The CDR3 spans 15 residues. Germline loops: CDR1 SGHDT, CDR2 YYEEEE. V lost 2 bases, J lost 0 bases, and 11 bases lay in between. CDR3 in DNA: TGTGCCAGCAGCTTTTACCGACGGAACCAAGAGACCCAGTACTTC. This codes for CASSFYRRNQETQYF.

The V and J genes are TRBV30 and TRBJ2-7; D tentatively reads TRBD1 or TRBD2 (5 bases each). The CDR3 runs to 14 residues. Germline CDR1 reads GTSNPN; CDR2 reads SVGIG (reference sequence). Trimming took off 6 bases at V and 5 bases at J, with 20 bases between the two ends. As DNA, the CDR3 is TGTGCCTGCCACACCCGGGACCCCAAACACGAGCAGTACTTC. Translating gives CACHTRDPKHEQYF. The entire variable domain, with the rest obtained from reference TRBV30 and TRBJ2-7, is as follows: SQTIHQWPATLVQPVGSPLSLECTVEGTSNPNLYWYRQAAGRGLQLLFYSVGIGQISSEVPQNLSASRPQDRQFILSSKKLLLSDSGFYLCACHTRDPKHEQYFGPGTRLTVT.

There are many counts of this clonotype. The V gene is TRBV3-1, the J gene TRBJ2-1; D is undetermined. CDR1 LGHDT and CDR2 YNNKEL come from the germline V gene (reference sequence). The CDR3 runs 13 residues. Trimming stripped 1 base from V and 7 bases from J, with 8 bases between. CDR3 DNA: TGTGCCAGCAGCCAAGTTGAGCAGAATGAGCAGTTCTTC. Translation: CASSQVEQNEQFF.